This TCR beta chain comes out of a study of CD8 T cells in cerebrospinal fluid in Alzheimer's disease. TCRdb re-called the 10x single-cell sequencing reads and gives one entry per CDR3 protein, without DNA. Recorded for this sample: about 1,500 distinct CDR3 sequences. Its frequency marks this clonotype as medium-sized. Germline V gene lookup returns CDR1 MNHNS and CDR2 SASEGT. This CDR3 comprises 14 residues. The TCR was taken from a human donor with mild cognitive impairment. This chain connects TRBV6-1 to TRBJ1-5. The sample was cerebrospinal fluid. The CDR3 sequence: CASEDRKGNQPQHF.